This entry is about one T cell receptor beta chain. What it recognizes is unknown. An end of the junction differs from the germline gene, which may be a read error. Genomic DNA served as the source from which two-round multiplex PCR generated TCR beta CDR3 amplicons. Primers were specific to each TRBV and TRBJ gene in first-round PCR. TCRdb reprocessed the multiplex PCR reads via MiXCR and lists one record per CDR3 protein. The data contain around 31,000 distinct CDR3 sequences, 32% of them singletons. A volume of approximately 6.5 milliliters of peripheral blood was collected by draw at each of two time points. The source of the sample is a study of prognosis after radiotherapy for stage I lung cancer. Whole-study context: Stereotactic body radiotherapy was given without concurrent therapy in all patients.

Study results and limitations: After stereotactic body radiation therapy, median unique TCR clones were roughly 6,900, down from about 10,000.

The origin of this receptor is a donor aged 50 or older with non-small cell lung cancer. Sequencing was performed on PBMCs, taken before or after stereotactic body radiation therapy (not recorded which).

The CDR3 DNA sequence: TGTGCCAGCAGTAGAGGGCAGGGTGGCAATCATCCCCAGCATTTT. Residues: CASSRGQGGNHPQHF. The V and J genes are TRBV2 and TRBJ1-5; D perhaps matches TRBD1 (5 bases). This CDR3 has 15 amino acids. Germline V gene sequence: CDR1 SNHLY, CDR2 FYNNEI.